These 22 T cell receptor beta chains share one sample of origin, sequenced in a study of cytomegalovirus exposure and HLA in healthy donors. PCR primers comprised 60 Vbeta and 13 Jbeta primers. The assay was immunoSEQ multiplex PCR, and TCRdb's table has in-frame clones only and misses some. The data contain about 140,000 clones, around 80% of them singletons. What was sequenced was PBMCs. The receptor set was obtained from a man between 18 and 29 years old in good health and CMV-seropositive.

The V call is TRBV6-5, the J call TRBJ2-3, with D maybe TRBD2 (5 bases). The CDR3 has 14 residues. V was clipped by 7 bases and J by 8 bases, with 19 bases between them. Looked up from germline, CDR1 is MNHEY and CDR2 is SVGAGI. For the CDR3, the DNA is TGTGCCAGCACCCCCGATCCTAGCCAAGCTACGCAGTATTTT. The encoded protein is CASTPDPSQATQYF.

CDR3 DNA sequence: TGTGCCAGCAGTTACGGGACAGGGACCACCGGGGAGCTGTTTTTT. It is translated as CASSYGTGTTGELFF. The chain joins TRBV27 to TRBJ2-2, with 9 bases matching TRBD1. V lost 4 bases to trimming and J lost 4 bases; unmatched junction nucleotides: 4. There are 15 residues in the CDR3. CDR1 is MNHEY, CDR2 SMNVEV, per germline (reference sequence).

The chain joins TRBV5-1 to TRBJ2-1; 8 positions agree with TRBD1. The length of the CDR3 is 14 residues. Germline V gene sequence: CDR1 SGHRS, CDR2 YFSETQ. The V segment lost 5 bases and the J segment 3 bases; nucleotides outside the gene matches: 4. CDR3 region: CASRPGTGYNEQFF. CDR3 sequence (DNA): TGCGCCAGCAGACCCGGGACAGGCTACAATGAGCAGTTCTTC. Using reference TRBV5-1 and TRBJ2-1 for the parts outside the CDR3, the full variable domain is KAGVTQTPRYLIKTRGQQVTLSCSPISGHRSVSWYQQTPGQGLQFLFEYFSETQRNKGNFPGRFSGRQFSNSRSEMNVSTLELGDSALYLCASRPGTGYNEQFFGPGTRLTVL.

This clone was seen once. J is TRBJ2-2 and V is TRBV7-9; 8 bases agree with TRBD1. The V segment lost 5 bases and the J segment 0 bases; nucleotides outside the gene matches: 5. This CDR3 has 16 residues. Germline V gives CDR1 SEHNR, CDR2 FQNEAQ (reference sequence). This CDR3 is CASSRQGPSNTGELFF. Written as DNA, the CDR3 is TGTGCCAGCAGCCGACAGGGGCCCTCGAACACCGGGGAGCTGTTTTTT.

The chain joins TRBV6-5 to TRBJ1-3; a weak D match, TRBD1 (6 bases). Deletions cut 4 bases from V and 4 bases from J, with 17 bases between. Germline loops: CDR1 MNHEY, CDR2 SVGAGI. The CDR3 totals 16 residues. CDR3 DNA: TGTGCCAGCAGTTTATCTAGACAGGCAAGAGGAAACACCATATATTTT. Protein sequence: CASSLSRQARGNTIYF.

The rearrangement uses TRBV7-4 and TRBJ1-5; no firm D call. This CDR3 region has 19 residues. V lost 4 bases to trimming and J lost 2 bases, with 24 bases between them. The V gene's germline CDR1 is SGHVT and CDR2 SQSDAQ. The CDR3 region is CASSYDPAGWRLGNQPQHF. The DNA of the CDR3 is TGTGCCAGCAGCTACGACCCCGCGGGTTGGAGGCTCGGCAATCAGCCCCAGCATTTT.

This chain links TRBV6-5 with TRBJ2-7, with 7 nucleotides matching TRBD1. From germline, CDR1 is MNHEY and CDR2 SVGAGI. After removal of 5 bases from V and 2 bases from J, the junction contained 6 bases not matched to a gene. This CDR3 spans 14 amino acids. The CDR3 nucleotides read TGTGCCAGCAGTAATACAGGGGAGCCCTACGAGCAGTACTTC. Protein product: CASSNTGEPYEQYF.

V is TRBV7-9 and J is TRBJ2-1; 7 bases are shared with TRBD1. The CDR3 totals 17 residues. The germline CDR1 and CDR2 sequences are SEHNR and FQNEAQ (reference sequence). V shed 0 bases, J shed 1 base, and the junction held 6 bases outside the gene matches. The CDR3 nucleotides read TGTGCCAGCAGCTTAGCCCGGGACAGCCTATCCTACAATGAGCAGTTCTTC. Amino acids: CASSLARDSLSYNEQFF.

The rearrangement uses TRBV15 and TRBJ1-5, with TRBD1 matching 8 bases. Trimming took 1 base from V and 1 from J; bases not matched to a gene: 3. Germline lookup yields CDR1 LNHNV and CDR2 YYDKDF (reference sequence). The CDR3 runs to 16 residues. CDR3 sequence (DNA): TGTGCCACCAGCAGAGGGACAGGGCCCAGCAATCAGCCCCAGCATTTT. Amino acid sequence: CATSRGTGPSNQPQHF.

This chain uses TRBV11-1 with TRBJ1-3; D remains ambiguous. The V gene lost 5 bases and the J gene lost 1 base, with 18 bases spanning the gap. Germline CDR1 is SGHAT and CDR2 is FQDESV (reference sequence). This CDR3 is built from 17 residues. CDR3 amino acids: CASSRSGILGSGNTIYF. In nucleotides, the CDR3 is TGTGCCAGCAGCCGTTCGGGGATTTTAGGATCTGGAAACACCATATATTTT.

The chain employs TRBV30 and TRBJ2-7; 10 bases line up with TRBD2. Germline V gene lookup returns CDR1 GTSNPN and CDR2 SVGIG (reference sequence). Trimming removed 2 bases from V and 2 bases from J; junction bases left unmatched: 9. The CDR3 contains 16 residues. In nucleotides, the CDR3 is TGTGCCTGGAGTCCTCCCGGACTAGCGGTCGCCTACGAGCAGTACTTC. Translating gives CAWSPPGLAVAYEQYF.

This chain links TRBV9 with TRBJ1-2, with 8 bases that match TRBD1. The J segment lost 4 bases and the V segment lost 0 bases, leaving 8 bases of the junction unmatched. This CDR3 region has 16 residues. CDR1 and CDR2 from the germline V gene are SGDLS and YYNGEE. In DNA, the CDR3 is TGTGCCAGCAGCGTAGAAGGAACGACAGGGGCCTATGGCTACACCTTC. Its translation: CASSVEGTTGAYGYTF.

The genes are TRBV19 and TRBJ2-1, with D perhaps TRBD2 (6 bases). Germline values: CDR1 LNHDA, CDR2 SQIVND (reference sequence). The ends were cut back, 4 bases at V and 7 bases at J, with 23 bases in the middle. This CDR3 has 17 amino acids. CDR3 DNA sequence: TGTGCCAGTAGTACCGGGCCAGACCGGGGAGGAATAAATGAGCAGTTCTTC. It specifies CASSTGPDRGGINEQFF. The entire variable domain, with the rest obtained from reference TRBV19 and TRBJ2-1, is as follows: DGGITQSPKYLFRKEGQNVTLSCEQNLNHDAMYWYRQDPGQGLRLIYYSQIVNDFQKGDIAEGYSVSREKKESFPLTVTSAQKNPTAFYLCASSTGPDRGGINEQFFGPGTRLTVL.

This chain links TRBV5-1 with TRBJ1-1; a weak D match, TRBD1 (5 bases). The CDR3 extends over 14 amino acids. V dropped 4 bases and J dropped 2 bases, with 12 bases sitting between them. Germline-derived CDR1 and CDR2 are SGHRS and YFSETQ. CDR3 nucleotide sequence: TGCGCCAGCAGCCCGACAGTTTCCAACACTGAAGCTTTCTTT. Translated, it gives CASSPTVSNTEAFF.

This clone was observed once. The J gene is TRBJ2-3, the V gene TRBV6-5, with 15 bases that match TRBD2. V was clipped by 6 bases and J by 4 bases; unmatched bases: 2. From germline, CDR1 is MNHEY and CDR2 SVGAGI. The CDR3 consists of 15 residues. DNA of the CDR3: TGTGCCAGCAGGGGACTAGCGGGAGGAGCAGATACGCAGTATTTT. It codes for CASRGLAGGADTQYF.

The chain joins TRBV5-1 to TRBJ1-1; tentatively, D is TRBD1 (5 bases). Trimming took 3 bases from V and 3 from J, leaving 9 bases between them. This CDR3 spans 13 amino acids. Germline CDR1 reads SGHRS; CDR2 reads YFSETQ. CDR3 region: CASSSRQYTEAFF. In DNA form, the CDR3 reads TGCGCCAGCAGCTCCAGACAGTACACTGAAGCTTTCTTT.

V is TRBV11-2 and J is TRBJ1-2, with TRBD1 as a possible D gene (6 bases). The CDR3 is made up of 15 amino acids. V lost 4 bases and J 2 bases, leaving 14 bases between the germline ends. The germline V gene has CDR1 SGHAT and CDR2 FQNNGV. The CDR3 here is CASSSPWQGNYGYTF. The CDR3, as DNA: TGTGCCAGCAGCTCCCCCTGGCAGGGGAACTATGGCTACACCTTC.

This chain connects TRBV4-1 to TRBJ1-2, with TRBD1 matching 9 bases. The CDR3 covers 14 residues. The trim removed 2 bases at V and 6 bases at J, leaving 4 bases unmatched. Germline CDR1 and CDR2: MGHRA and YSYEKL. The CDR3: CASSQLQGADGYTF. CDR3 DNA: TGCGCCAGCAGCCAACTACAGGGGGCAGATGGCTACACCTTC.

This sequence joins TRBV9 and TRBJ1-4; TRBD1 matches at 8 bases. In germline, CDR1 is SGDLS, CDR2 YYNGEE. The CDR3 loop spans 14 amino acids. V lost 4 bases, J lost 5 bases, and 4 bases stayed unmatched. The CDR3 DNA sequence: TGTGCCAGCAGCCCTCGGACAGGGAATGAAAAACTGTTTTTT. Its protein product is CASSPRTGNEKLFF.

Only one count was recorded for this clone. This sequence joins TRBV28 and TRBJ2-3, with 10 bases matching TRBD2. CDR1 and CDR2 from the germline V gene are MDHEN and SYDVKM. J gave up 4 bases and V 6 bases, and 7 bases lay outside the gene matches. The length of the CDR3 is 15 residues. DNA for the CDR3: TGTGCCAGCAGCCGCCTAGCGGGAGTGCCAGATACGCAGTATTTT. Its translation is CASSRLAGVPDTQYF.

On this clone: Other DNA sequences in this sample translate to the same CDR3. CDR3 DNA sequence: TGTGCCAGCAGGCGCGACTTGAACACTGAAGCTTTCTTT. It yields the protein CASRRDLNTEAFF. The chain links TRBV28 to TRBJ1-1, with no clear D. CDR1 and CDR2 (germline): MDHEN, SYDVKM. Trimming took off 6 bases at V and 0 bases at J, with 8 bases between the two ends. CDR3 length: 13 amino acids.

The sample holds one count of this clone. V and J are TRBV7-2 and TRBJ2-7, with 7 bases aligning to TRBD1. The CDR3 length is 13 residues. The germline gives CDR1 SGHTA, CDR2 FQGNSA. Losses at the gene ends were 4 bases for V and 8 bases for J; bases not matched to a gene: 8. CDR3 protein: CASSSGQVRQQYF. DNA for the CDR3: TGTGCCAGCAGCTCAGGACAGGTTAGACAGCAGTACTTC.